These 31 T cell receptor beta chains share one sample of origin, sequenced in a study of cytomegalovirus exposure and HLA in healthy donors. PCR amplification relied on 60 Vbeta primers (plus 13 Jbeta primers). Measured with immunoSEQ multiplex PCR; TCRdb has only the in-frame clones, and not every one. The repertoire shows roughly 46,000 clones; the top ten hold roughly 0.99%. The sequenced material came from PBMCs. These receptor sequences come from a woman aged 35 to 49 in good health and CMV-seronegative.

This chain joins TRBV5-1 and TRBJ2-7, with no clear D. Germline V lookup: CDR1 SGHRS, CDR2 YFSETQ. V lost 3 bases and J 5 bases, leaving 18 bases between the germline ends. The CDR3 is 15 amino acids. Here the CDR3 reads CASSWRSEGADEQYF. DNA of the CDR3: TGCGCCAGCAGCTGGCGCTCCGAAGGTGCGGACGAGCAGTACTTC.

V and J are TRBV11-3 and TRBJ2-2; 13 positions agree with TRBD2. Germline values: CDR1 SGHNT, CDR2 YENEEA. CDR3 size: 16 residues. Unmatched junction bases numbered 1, after V lost 4 bases and J lost 2 bases. CDR3 region: CASSWGLAGNTGELFF. The CDR3, as DNA: TGTGCCAGCAGCTGGGGACTAGCGGGAAACACCGGGGAGCTGTTTTTT. The variable domain in full, with the rest retrieved from reference TRBV11-3 and TRBJ2-2, is EAGVVQSPRYKIIEKKQPVAFWCNPISGHNTLYWYLQNLGQGPELLIRYENEEAVDDSQLPKDRFSAERLKGVDSTLKIQPAELGDSAVYLCASSWGLAGNTGELFFGEGSRLTVL.

The chain recombines TRBV4-2 with TRBJ2-1; D not certain. Trimming pared 1 base from V and 5 bases from J, leaving 15 bases between. The CDR3 is 16 amino acids. Germline-derived CDR1 and CDR2 are LGHNA and YNFKEQ. The CDR3 region is CASSQVGTETNNEQFF. CDR3 coding DNA: TGTGCCAGCAGCCAAGTAGGCACGGAAACTAACAATGAGCAGTTCTTC.

The gene calls are TRBV6-1 and TRBJ2-7; tentative D call: TRBD2 (6 bases). V lost 2 bases, J lost 0 bases, and 14 bases lay in between. The CDR3 contains 16 residues. CDR1 is MNHNS, CDR2 SASEGT, per germline. The CDR3 here is CASSEWAGLISYEQYF. The CDR3 DNA reads TGTGCCAGCAGTGAATGGGCGGGATTAATCTCCTACGAGCAGTACTTC.

J is TRBJ1-1 and V is TRBV28, with D hard to call. In germline, CDR1 is MDHEN, CDR2 SYDVKM. V was trimmed by 4 bases and J by 1 base, leaving 4 bases between them. The CDR3 length is 12 residues. The CDR3 DNA sequence: TGTGCCAGCAGTTCCGGGAACACTGAAGCTTTCTTT. Encoded protein: CASSSGNTEAFF.

This chain connects TRBV27 to TRBJ2-5; 11 nucleotides match TRBD2. The closer fit of TRBJ2-7 to the DNA end suggests the J call may be wrong. CDR1 and CDR2 from the germline V gene are MNHEY and SMNVEV (reference sequence). CDR3 length equals 14 residues. CDR3 sequence reads: CASKEGLAGNEQYF. The CDR3 coding sequence is TGTGCCAGCAAGGAAGGACTAGCGGGTAACGAGCAGTACTTC.

CDR3 DNA sequence: TGCGCCAGCAGCCGAGTAACCTTCCGGGACAGAGGGGAGGACTATGGCTACACCTTC. Translating it yields CASSRVTFRDRGEDYGYTF. The V call is TRBV4-3, the J call TRBJ1-2, with 7 bases identical to TRBD1. Germline CDR1 and CDR2: LGHNA and YSLEER. The V segment lost 4 bases and the J segment 3 bases; nucleotides outside the gene matches: 20. The CDR3 contains 19 residues.

The rearrangement links TRBV27 to TRBJ2-3; 9 bases line up with TRBD2. The CDR3 has 18 amino acids. Unmatched junction bases numbered 13, after V lost 5 bases and J lost 1 base. The germline V gene has CDR1 MNHEY and CDR2 SMNVEV (reference sequence). The CDR3 spells CASSRGGRVAGGTDTQYF. The CDR3 DNA sequence: TGTGCCAGCAGTAGGGGGGGGCGGGTAGCGGGAGGCACAGATACGCAGTATTTT.

The chain employs TRBV2 and TRBJ1-1; D gene ambiguous. Germline CDR1 is SNHLY and CDR2 is FYNNEI. The CDR3 extends over 14 amino acids. V was trimmed by 6 bases and J by 2 bases, leaving 13 bases between them. CDR3 DNA: TGTGCCAGCAGCCGGGAGATGATAAACACTGAAGCTTTCTTT. It specifies CASSREMINTEAFF.

The chain combines TRBV7-9 with TRBJ2-7; a weak D match, TRBD2 (6 bases). CDR3 length: 18 amino acids. The V and J ends lost 5 bases and 2 bases respectively, with 25 bases between them. Per germline, CDR1 SEHNR and CDR2 FQNEAQ (reference sequence). The CDR3 coding sequence is TGTGCCAGCAGCCCCTCGGTCGGAGGGTTAGCGGACCCCTACGAGCAGTACTTC. Encoded protein: CASSPSVGGLADPYEQYF. Together with reference TRBV7-9 and TRBJ2-7, the CDR3 gives the full variable domain: DTGVSQNPRHKITKRGQNVTFRCDPISEHNRLYWYRQTLGQGPEFLTYFQNEAQLEKSRLLSDRFSAERPKGSFSTLEIQRTEQGDSAMYLCASSPSVGGLADPYEQYFGPGTRLTVT.

The V and J genes are TRBV6-5 and TRBJ2-7; TRBD1 is a possible D gene (5 bases). The CDR3 spans 14 residues. V was cut by 6 bases and J by 3 bases, with 15 bases left in between. Germline CDR1 reads MNHEY; CDR2 reads SVGAGI. The CDR3 sequence is CASSPSTEHYEQYF. The CDR3 DNA follows: TGTGCCAGCAGCCCCTCGACAGAGCACTACGAGCAGTACTTC.

The rearrangement joins TRBV30 to TRBJ1-1, with TRBD1 as a possible D gene (6 bases). V was cut by 2 bases and J by 7 bases, with 17 bases left in between. The CDR3 contains 14 residues. From germline, CDR1 is GTSNPN and CDR2 SVGIG (reference sequence). CDR3 DNA sequence: TGTGCCTGGAGTCTACTCCAGGGGTACCATGAAGCTTTCTTT. It yields the protein CAWSLLQGYHEAFF.

The rearrangement uses TRBV29-1 and TRBJ2-1; 12 bases are a match to TRBD2. Per the germline V gene, CDR1 is SQVTM and CDR2 is ANQGSEA. After removal of 8 bases from V and 1 base from J, the junction contained 12 bases not matched to a gene. The CDR3 spans 17 residues. CDR3 DNA: TGCAGCCTTCAGACTAGCGGGAGTATTGGGTCCTACAATGAGCAGTTCTTC. Translation gives CSLQTSGSIGSYNEQFF.

The chain recombines TRBV28 with TRBJ2-1, with 8 bases fitting TRBD2. The V segment lost 9 bases and the J segment 7 bases; nucleotides outside the gene matches: 11. This CDR3 region has 14 residues. The germline CDR1 and CDR2 sequences are MDHEN and SYDVKM. CDR3 sequence (DNA): TGTGCCAGTCAATTAGCGGGATCGGGGAATGAGCAGTTCTTC. It yields the protein CASQLAGSGNEQFF.

The chain couples TRBV1 to TRBJ2-1; TRBD1 is the table's D call and was not checked against the DNA. TRBV1 constitutes a pseudogene. The CDR3 has 17 amino acids. For the CDR3, the DNA is TGCACCAGCAGCCCCCCATGGAACAGGGGGCTTTCCAATGAGCAGTTCTTC. It yields the protein CTSSPPWNRGLSNEQFF.

The rearrangement uses TRBV30 and TRBJ1-5, with 7 nucleotides matching TRBD1. CDR1 is GTSNPN, CDR2 SVGIG, per germline (reference sequence). This CDR3 contains 15 residues. J gave up 3 bases and V 0 bases, and 5 bases lay outside the gene matches. The DNA of the CDR3 is TGTGCCTGGAGTGTAGGGGGCCCGAACAATCAGCCCCAGCATTTT. It yields the protein CAWSVGGPNNQPQHF.

This chain joins TRBV25-1 and TRBJ2-1; 7 positions match TRBD2. CDR1 and CDR2 from the germline V gene are MGHDK and SYGVNS. Unmatched junction bases numbered 7, after V lost 3 bases and J lost 5 bases. The CDR3 has 15 residues. The CDR3 region has the DNA TGTGCCAGCAGTGATTGGCTAGCGGATGACAATGAGCAGTTCTTC. It encodes CASSDWLADDNEQFF.

The chain links TRBV6-1 to TRBJ2-7; 13 bases align to TRBD2. The CDR3 runs 15 residues. Germline lookup yields CDR1 MNHNS and CDR2 SASEGT. V gave up 6 bases and J gave up 2 bases; unmatched junction bases: 4. CDR3 sequence: CASSGLAGDPYEQYF. Written as DNA, the CDR3 is TGTGCCAGCAGCGGACTAGCGGGAGACCCCTACGAGCAGTACTTC.

J is TRBJ2-7 and V is TRBV2; 10 bases are shared with TRBD1. The CDR3 sequence is 13 residues long. Per germline, CDR1 SNHLY and CDR2 FYNNEI. V lost 10 bases, J lost 5 bases, and 8 bases stayed unmatched. In nucleotides, the CDR3 is TGTGCCAACTCGGGACAGGGGATTCACGAGCAGTACTTC. Translation gives CANSGQGIHEQYF.

The V gene is TRBV4-1, the J gene TRBJ2-1; 10 positions match TRBD2. Per the germline V gene, CDR1 is MGHRA and CDR2 is YSYEKL. The CDR3 runs 16 residues. The ends lost 1 base at V and 6 bases at J; junction bases unmatched: 6. The CDR3 DNA follows: TGCGCCAGCAGCCAAGTCCCCCTAGCGGGAGCCAATGAGCAGTTCTTC. Its translation is CASSQVPLAGANEQFF.

The chain joins TRBV28 to TRBJ2-2; 12 nucleotides agree with TRBD1. The CDR3 extends over 14 amino acids. Germline assignment: CDR1 MDHEN and CDR2 SYDVKM. V lost 6 bases and J lost 6; bases outside the gene matches: 2. Here the CDR3 reads CASRGQGASGELFF. Written as DNA, the CDR3 is TGTGCCAGCAGGGGACAGGGGGCCTCCGGGGAGCTGTTTTTT.

The J gene is TRBJ1-2, the V gene TRBV4-3, with 7 bases aligning to TRBD1. This CDR3 is built from 15 residues. Unmatched junction bases numbered 5, after V lost 2 bases and J lost 2 bases. CDR1 and CDR2 from the germline V gene are LGHNA and YSLEER. In nucleotides, the CDR3 is TGCGCCAGCAGCCAAAAACAGGGGACCAACTATGGCTACACCTTC. Amino acids: CASSQKQGTNYGYTF.

This chain joins TRBV15 and TRBJ2-5; no reliable D call. This CDR3 has 13 amino acids. Germline V lookup: CDR1 LNHNV, CDR2 YYDKDF (reference sequence). The V end lost 1 base, the J end lost 5 bases, and 8 bases lay between the germline ends. The CDR3 bases are TGTGCCACCAGCAGAGGCGGTCAGGAGACCCAGTACTTC. It yields the protein CATSRGGQETQYF.

V is TRBV6-1 and J is TRBJ1-2; TRBD1 aligns across 12 bases. CDR1 and CDR2 (germline): MNHNS, SASEGT. The CDR3 has 12 residues. Germline trimming cut 10 bases from V and 8 bases from J; bases unmatched to any gene: 5. The CDR3 DNA reads as TGTGCCATTTGGGACAGGGGGCTGGGCTACACCTTC. This sequence encodes CAIWDRGLGYTF.

V and J are TRBV5-1 and TRBJ2-7; possible D gene TRBD2, 5 bases. Trimming took off 4 bases at V and 3 bases at J, with 11 bases between the two ends. This CDR3 region has 13 residues. CDR1 SGHRS and CDR2 YFSETQ come from the germline V gene. CDR3 coding DNA: TGCGCCAGCAGCCTCCCCGGAGGCTACGAGCAGTACTTC. Translated: CASSLPGGYEQYF.

V is TRBV5-5 and J is TRBJ2-7; 7 positions agree with TRBD1. The CDR3 contains 15 residues. CDR1 SGHKS and CDR2 YYEKEE come from the germline V gene (reference sequence). The V and J ends lost 4 bases and 0 bases, in that order; junction bases with no gene match: 7. The CDR3 protein is CASSRYGTDSYEQYF. For the CDR3, the DNA is TGTGCCAGCAGCAGGTACGGGACAGACTCCTACGAGCAGTACTTC.

The chain uses TRBV29-1 and TRBJ2-7, with 10 bases that match TRBD2. J was trimmed by 5 bases and V by 0 bases; bases with no gene match: 10. Germline V gives CDR1 SQVTM, CDR2 ANQGSEA. This CDR3 spans 16 amino acids. The DNA for the CDR3 is TGCAGCGTTGAAGATATGGGGGGGACTAGCGTTCACGAGCAGTACTTC. It encodes CSVEDMGGTSVHEQYF.

The rearrangement links TRBV25-1 to TRBJ1-1; D gene ambiguous. The germline gives CDR1 MGHDK, CDR2 SYGVNS. Trimming shortened V by 0 bases and J by 3 bases, and 8 bases separated the two germline ends. The CDR3 is 14 residues long. CDR3 residues: CASSEYGDHTEAFF. Written as DNA, the CDR3 is TGTGCCAGCAGTGAATACGGGGATCACACTGAAGCTTTCTTT.

This sequence joins TRBV7-3 and TRBJ2-3, with D possibly TRBD1 on 5 matching bases. Germline lookup yields CDR1 SGHTA and CDR2 FQGTGA. This CDR3 spans 16 amino acids. Trimming pared 1 base from V and 0 bases from J, leaving 11 bases between. CDR3 sequence reads: CASSLNGRASTDTQYF. CDR3 DNA sequence: TGTGCCAGCAGCTTAAACGGCAGGGCGAGCACAGATACGCAGTATTTT.

This rearrangement joins TRBV9 to TRBJ2-1; perhaps TRBD1 as D (6 bases). V lost 1 base and J lost 0, with 11 bases in between. Germline loops: CDR1 SGDLS, CDR2 YYNGEE. CDR3 length: 16 amino acids. DNA of the CDR3: TGTGCCAGCAGCGTAAGGGGGTCGAGCTCCTACAATGAGCAGTTCTTC. This codes for CASSVRGSSSYNEQFF. Full variable domain (rest looked up from reference TRBV9 and TRBJ2-1): DSGVTQTPKHLITATGQRVTLRCSPRSGDLSVYWYQQSLDQGLQFLIQYYNGEERAKGNILERFSAQQFPDLHSELNLSSLELGDSALYFCASSVRGSSSYNEQFFGPGTRLTVL.

The chain's CDR3 is CASLGQDSDTQYF. CDR3 DNA: TGTGCCAGCTTGGGACAGGACTCAGATACGCAGTATTTT. J is TRBJ2-3 and V is TRBV18, with TRBD1 matching 8 bases. The CDR3 covers 13 residues. The germline V gene encodes CDR1 KGHSH and CDR2 LQKENI. V shed 7 bases and J 4 bases; nucleotides not matched to a gene: 4.